A single T cell receptor (beta chain) is shown here with its context. What it recognizes is unknown. The record originates from a study of Ad26.COV2.S vaccination and SARS-CoV-2 variants. Study-wide results and caveats: Following vaccination, spike-specific CD8+ and CD4+ T cell responses reportedly exhibited substantial breadth.

Profiling relied on immunoSEQ multiplex PCR, and the TCRdb table lists in-frame clones only, not all of them. The sample holds hundreds of thousands of clones, 65% to 90% seen once. Indicated treatment: about 20 received Ad26.COV2.S at low or high dose, single or two shots; roughly 5 received placebo; per-sample allocation not given. The samples date from day 63 after the first vaccine or placebo injection. Germline CDR1 is SQVTM and CDR2 is ANQGSEA. V was pared by 0 bases and J by 3 bases, with 8 bases between. The CDR3 spans 13 residues. The source of this sequence is a person between 18 and 65 years old who received the Ad26.COV2.S COVID-19 vaccine or a placebo. The chain carries TRBV29-1 and TRBJ1-2; D is uncertain. The material was peripheral blood, obtained in a trial of Ad26.COV2.S vaccine versus placebo. The CDR3 sequence: CSVEEAWDYGYTF. The CDR3 bases are TGCAGCGTTGAAGAGGCCTGGGACTATGGCTACACCTTC.